These 23 T cell receptor beta chains came from one sample sequenced in a study of blood T cell repertoires in COVID-19. The data were produced by immunoSEQ multiplex PCR, yet TCRdb's version contains in-frame clones alone and is incomplete. The repertoire holds 150,000 to 200,000 clones, with nearly 90% as singletons. The material sequenced was peripheral blood. All receptors derive from a man between 18 and 29 years old who had recovered from COVID-19.

The J gene is TRBJ2-2, the V gene TRBV19; 15 bases match TRBD2. Germline V gene data show CDR1 as LNHDA and CDR2 as SQIVND (reference sequence). Unmatched junction bases numbered 7, after V lost 4 bases and J lost 7 bases. The CDR3 contains 17 residues. CDR3 loop: CASSTGLAGGPFGELFF. The CDR3 DNA reads as TGTGCCAGTAGTACCGGACTAGCGGGAGGGCCTTTCGGGGAGCTGTTTTTT.

V gene TRBV6-5 combines with J gene TRBJ1-1; D not resolved. Germline lookup yields CDR1 MNHEY and CDR2 SVGAGI. The V gene lost 2 bases and the J gene lost 5 bases, with 15 bases spanning the gap. The CDR3 covers 15 residues. CDR3: CASSYPAAGGTEAFF. The CDR3 region has the DNA TGTGCCAGCAGTTACCCAGCAGCGGGAGGAACTGAAGCTTTCTTT.

This chain uses TRBV19 with TRBJ2-5; TRBD2 might be the D (5 bases). Germline loops: CDR1 LNHDA, CDR2 SQIVND (reference sequence). CDR3 size: 12 residues. The ends were cut back, 6 bases at V and 6 bases at J, with 11 bases in the middle. CDR3: CASSGKLQTQYF. As DNA, the CDR3 is TGTGCCAGTAGCGGGAAATTGCAGACCCAGTACTTC.

The rearrangement links TRBV6-6 to TRBJ2-5, with D possibly being TRBD1 (5 bases). The germline V and J ends were trimmed by 2 bases and 4 bases, with 5 bases remaining between them. The CDR3 sequence is 12 residues long. Germline V gives CDR1 MNHNY, CDR2 SVGAGI (reference sequence). CDR3 sequence (DNA): TGTGCCAGCAGTTACAGGGGAGAGACCCAGTACTTC. Encoded protein: CASSYRGETQYF.

The J gene is TRBJ2-7, the V gene TRBV4-1; D not certain. V lost 6 bases and J 2 bases, leaving 11 bases between the germline ends. CDR3 length: 13 amino acids. Germline CDR1 and CDR2: MGHRA and YSYEKL. In DNA, the CDR3 is TGCGCCAGCAGGCCGGTCGGTACCTACGAGCAGTACTTC. Protein product: CASRPVGTYEQYF.

The chain has TRBV10-3 and TRBJ1-1; the D is unclear. The V end lost 3 bases, the J end lost 1 base, and 12 bases lay between the germline ends. Germline assignment: CDR1 ENHRY and CDR2 SYGVKD. This CDR3 contains 15 residues. CDR3 loop: CAISELPQQNTEAFF. DNA of the CDR3: TGTGCCATCAGTGAACTTCCACAGCAGAACACTGAAGCTTTCTTT.

The rearrangement uses TRBV19 and TRBJ1-2, with TRBD1 matching over 8 bases. Germline lookup yields CDR1 LNHDA and CDR2 SQIVND (reference sequence). J gave up 0 bases and V 10 bases, and 10 bases lay outside the gene matches. The length of the CDR3 is 15 residues. The DNA for the CDR3 is TGTGCCACTCAGACAGGGGCGAAGGCTAACTATGGCTACACCTTC. Its protein is CATQTGAKANYGYTF.

This chain joins TRBV27 and TRBJ1-5, with 7 bases aligning to TRBD1. Per the germline V gene, CDR1 is MNHEY and CDR2 is SMNVEV (reference sequence). The junction had 3 bases not matched to a gene; V was cut back by 6 bases and J by 4 bases. The CDR3 length is 13 residues. DNA for the CDR3: TGTGCCAGCAGAGGGACAGTAAATCAGCCCCAGCATTTT. Its protein is CASRGTVNQPQHF.

The chain couples TRBV20-1 to TRBJ2-7; no clear D gene. CDR1 and CDR2 from the germline V gene are DFQATT and SNEGSKA (reference sequence). The germline V and J ends were trimmed by 3 bases and 0 bases, with 18 bases remaining between them. The CDR3 is 16 amino acids. CDR3 DNA: TGCAGTGCTAGTAAAGGCCCCGCGGTCAGCTCCTACGAGCAGTACTTC. Translation gives CSASKGPAVSSYEQYF.

J is TRBJ1-6 and V is TRBV11-2; 10 bases match TRBD1. CDR3 length: 14 amino acids. With V trimmed by 8 bases and J by 9 bases, 7 bases remained unmatched. Germline-derived CDR1 and CDR2 are SGHAT and FQNNGV. In DNA, the CDR3 is TGTGCCAGCCGGCGGAGGACAGGGGGTTCACCCCTCCACTTT. Translation gives CASRRRTGGSPLHF.

This rearrangement joins TRBV30 to TRBJ1-2; D is ambiguous. The germline V gene encodes CDR1 GTSNPN and CDR2 SVGIG (reference sequence). Trimming took off 1 base at V and 8 bases at J, with 11 bases between the two ends. This CDR3 is built from 12 residues. The CDR3 here is CAWSAQVYGYTF. The CDR3 DNA is TGTGCCTGGAGTGCCCAGGTTTACGGCTACACCTTC.

The chain couples TRBV12-3 or TRBV12-4 to TRBJ1-6; D possibly corresponds to TRBD1 (6 bases). CDR3 size: 13 residues. The CDR3 DNA reads TGTGCTTCACGAGTAGGGACAAATTCACCCCTCCACTTT. Amino acid sequence: CASRVGTNSPLHF.

The chain recombines TRBV4-2 with TRBJ2-7, with D tentatively TRBD1 (6 bases). Trimming pared 0 bases from V and 0 bases from J, leaving 15 bases between. The CDR3 sequence is 17 residues long. Germline CDR1 LGHNA, CDR2 YNFKEQ. CDR3 sequence reads: CASSQDRGTAASYEQYF. The CDR3 DNA sequence: TGTGCCAGCAGCCAAGATAGGGGGACGGCCGCCTCCTACGAGCAGTACTTC.

This clone was picked up a small number of times. The V gene is TRBV6-2 or TRBV6-3, the J gene TRBJ2-4, with D unclear. This CDR3 has 15 residues. Between the trimmed V and J ends, which lost 2 bases and 0 bases, there was a span of 8 bases. CDR1 and CDR2 (germline): MNHEY, SVGEGT. CDR3 in amino acids: CASSYARSAKNIQYF. The CDR3 DNA reads as TGTGCCAGCAGTTACGCACGGTCAGCCAAAAACATTCAGTACTTC.

The chain links TRBV19 to TRBJ2-2; no reliable D call. V shed 1 base and J shed 0 bases, with 6 bases lying between them. The CDR3 is 15 residues long. CDR1 is LNHDA and CDR2 is SQIVND in the germline V gene (reference sequence). Written as DNA, the CDR3 is TGTGCCAGTAGTATAGTATCCCCGAACACCGGGGAGCTGTTTTTT. Protein: CASSIVSPNTGELFF.

In its sample, this clone was seen once. The V call is TRBV5-1, the J call TRBJ1-1; D may be TRBD1 (6 bases). Trimming stripped 0 bases from V and 3 bases from J, with 9 bases between. This CDR3 comprises 14 residues. CDR1 SGHRS and CDR2 YFSETQ come from the germline V gene. Written as DNA, the CDR3 is TGCGCCAGCAGCTTGGGACAGGCGGACACTGAAGCTTTCTTT. It encodes CASSLGQADTEAFF.

The rearrangement links TRBV7-2 to TRBJ2-1, with D perhaps matching TRBD2 (6 bases). CDR1 SGHTA and CDR2 FQGNSA come from the germline V gene. Trimming stripped 5 bases from V and 2 bases from J, with 13 bases between. This CDR3 region has 15 residues. DNA of the CDR3: TGTGCCAGCAGCCGCCCGGGAGCCCCCTACAATGAGCAGTTCTTC. It translates to CASSRPGAPYNEQFF.

V is TRBV14 and J is TRBJ2-1, with D hard to call. CDR3 size: 16 residues. Germline values: CDR1 SGHDN, CDR2 FVKESK. V lost 3 bases and J 0 bases, leaving 12 bases between the germline ends. The CDR3 region is CASSHRHIGSYNEQFF. CDR3 nucleotide sequence: TGTGCCAGCAGCCACCGACACATAGGCTCCTACAATGAGCAGTTCTTC. The variable domain in full, completed from reference TRBV14 and TRBJ2-1, reads EAGVTQFPSHSVIEKGQTVTLRCDPISGHDNLYWYRRVMGKEIKFLLHFVKESKQDESGMPNNRFLAERTGGTYSTLKVQPAELEDSGVYFCASSHRHIGSYNEQFFGPGTRLTVL.

This rearrangement joins TRBV28 to TRBJ2-7, with 9 bases that match TRBD2. This CDR3 is 17 amino acids long. The V and J ends lost 6 bases and 0 bases, in that order; junction bases with no gene match: 12. Germline V gene sequence: CDR1 MDHEN, CDR2 SYDVKM. The CDR3 DNA reads as TGTGCCAGCAGGACCCCCCCGGGCGGGAGGGACTCCTACGAGCAGTACTTC. This sequence encodes CASRTPPGGRDSYEQYF. Full variable domain (missing parts from reference TRBV28 and TRBJ2-7): DVKVTQSSRYLVKRTGEKVFLECVQDMDHENMFWYRQDPGLGLRLIYFSYDVKMKEKGDIPEGYSVSREKKERFSLILESASTNQTSMYLCASRTPPGGRDSYEQYFGPGTRLTVT.

The rearrangement uses TRBV9 and TRBJ2-2; 12 bases line up with TRBD2. The CDR3 is 16 amino acids. Germline V gives CDR1 SGDLS, CDR2 YYNGEE. V dropped 4 bases and J dropped 7; count of bases not matched to a gene: 8. The DNA of the CDR3 is TGTGCCAGCAGCATTCGGACTAGCGGGACTGTCGGGGAGCTGTTTTTT. Translation: CASSIRTSGTVGELFF.

The gene calls are TRBV7-3 and TRBJ1-1; D gene unclear. This CDR3 comprises 15 residues. V lost 5 bases and J lost 4, with 17 bases in between. Germline-derived CDR1 and CDR2 are SGHTA and FQGTGA. The CDR3 here is CASSPRPGASTEAFF. CDR3 in DNA: TGTGCCAGCAGCCCGCGGCCGGGAGCGAGCACTGAAGCTTTCTTT.

V is TRBV6-5 and J is TRBJ2-1; TRBD2 aligns across 9 bases. Per the germline V gene, CDR1 is MNHEY and CDR2 is SVGAGI. The length of the CDR3 is 15 residues. V gave up 4 bases and J gave up 5 bases; unmatched junction bases: 6. This CDR3 reads CASSSKTSGDNEQFF. Written as DNA, the CDR3 is TGTGCCAGCAGTTCAAAGACTAGCGGAGACAATGAGCAGTTCTTC.

This rearrangement joins TRBV19 to TRBJ1-5; D not resolved. CDR1 LNHDA and CDR2 SQIVND come from the germline V gene (reference sequence). V was pared by 3 bases and J by 6 bases, with 15 bases between. There are 15 residues in the CDR3. CDR3 DNA sequence: TGTGCCAGTAGTATCACGTGGGAGGCTAGTCAGCCCCAGCATTTT. Encoded protein: CASSITWEASQPQHF.